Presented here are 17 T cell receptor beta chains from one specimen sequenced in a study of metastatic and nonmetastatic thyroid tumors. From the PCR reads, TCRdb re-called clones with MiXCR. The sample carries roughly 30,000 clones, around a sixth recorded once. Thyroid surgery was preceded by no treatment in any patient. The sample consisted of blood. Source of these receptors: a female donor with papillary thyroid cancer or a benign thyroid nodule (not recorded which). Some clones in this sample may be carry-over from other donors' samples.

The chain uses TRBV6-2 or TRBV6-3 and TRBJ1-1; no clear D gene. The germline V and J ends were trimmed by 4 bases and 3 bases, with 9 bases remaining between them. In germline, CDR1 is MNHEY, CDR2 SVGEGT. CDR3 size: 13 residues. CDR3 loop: CASSSISYTEAFF. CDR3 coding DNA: TGTGCCAGCAGTTCCATCAGCTACACTGAAGCTTTCTTT.

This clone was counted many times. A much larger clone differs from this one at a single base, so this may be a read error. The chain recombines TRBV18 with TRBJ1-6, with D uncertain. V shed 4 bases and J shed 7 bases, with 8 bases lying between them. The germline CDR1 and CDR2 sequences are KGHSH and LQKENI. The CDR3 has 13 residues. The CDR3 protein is CASSQEGNSPLHF. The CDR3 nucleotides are TGTGCCAGCTCACAAGAAGGCAATTCACCCCTCCACTTT.

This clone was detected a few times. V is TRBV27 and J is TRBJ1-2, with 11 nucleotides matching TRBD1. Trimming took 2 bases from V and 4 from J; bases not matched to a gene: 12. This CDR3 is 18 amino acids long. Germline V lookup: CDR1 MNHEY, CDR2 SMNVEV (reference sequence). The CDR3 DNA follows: TGTGCCAGCAGTTTAAGGACAGGGGGCCAAAACATCCGCTATGGCTACACCTTC. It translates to CASSLRTGGQNIRYGYTF.

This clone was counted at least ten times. Here the CDR3 DNA reads TGTGCCAGCAGTTACGGGGCGGGAGGGGTGGATACGCAGTATTTT. It is translated as CASSYGAGGVDTQYF. J is TRBJ2-3 and V is TRBV6-5; 9 nucleotides line up with TRBD2. Per germline, CDR1 MNHEY and CDR2 SVGAGI. The CDR3 spans 15 residues. Trimming at V came to 2 bases and at J to 6 bases, leaving 6 bases not matched to a gene.

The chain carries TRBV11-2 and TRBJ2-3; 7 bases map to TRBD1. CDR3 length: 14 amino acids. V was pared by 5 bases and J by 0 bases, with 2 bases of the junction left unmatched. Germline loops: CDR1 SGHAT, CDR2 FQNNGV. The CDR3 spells CASSLGGSTDTQYF. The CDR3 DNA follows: TGTGCCAGCAGCCTAGGGGGCAGCACAGATACGCAGTATTTT.

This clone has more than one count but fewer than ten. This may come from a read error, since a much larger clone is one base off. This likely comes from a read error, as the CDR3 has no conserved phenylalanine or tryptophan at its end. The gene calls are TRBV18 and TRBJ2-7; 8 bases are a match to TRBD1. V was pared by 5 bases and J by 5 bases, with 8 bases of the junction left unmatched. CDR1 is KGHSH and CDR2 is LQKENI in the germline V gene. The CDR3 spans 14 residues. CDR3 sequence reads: CASSGQGLVNEQYS. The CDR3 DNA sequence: TGTGCCAGCTCAGGACAGGGCCTAGTGAACGAGCAGTACTCC.

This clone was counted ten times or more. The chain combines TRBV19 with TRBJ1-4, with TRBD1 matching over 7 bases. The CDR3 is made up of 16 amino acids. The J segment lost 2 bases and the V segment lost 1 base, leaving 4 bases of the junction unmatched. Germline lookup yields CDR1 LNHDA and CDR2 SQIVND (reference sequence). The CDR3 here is CASSIGAGGTNEKLFF. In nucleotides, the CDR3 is TGTGCCAGTAGTATAGGGGCAGGGGGGACTAATGAAAAACTGTTTTTT. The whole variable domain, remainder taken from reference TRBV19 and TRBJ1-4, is DGGITQSPKYLFRKEGQNVTLSCEQNLNHDAMYWYRQDPGQGLRLIYYSQIVNDFQKGDIAEGYSVSREKKESFPLTVTSAQKNPTAFYLCASSIGAGGTNEKLFFGSGTQLSVL.

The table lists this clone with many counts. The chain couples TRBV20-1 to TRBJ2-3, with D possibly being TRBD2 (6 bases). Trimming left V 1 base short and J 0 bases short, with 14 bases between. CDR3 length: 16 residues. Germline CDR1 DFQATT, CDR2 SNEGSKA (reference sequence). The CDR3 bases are TGCAGTGCTAGAGGGAGGGCATCTACTAGCACAGATACGCAGTATTTT. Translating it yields CSARGRASTSTDTQYF.

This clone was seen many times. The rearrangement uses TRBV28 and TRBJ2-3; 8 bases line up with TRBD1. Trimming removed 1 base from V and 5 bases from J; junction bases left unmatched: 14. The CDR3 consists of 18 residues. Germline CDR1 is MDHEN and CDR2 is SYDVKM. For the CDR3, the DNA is TGTGCCAGCAGTTTATACAACCCGGGCAGGGGGCGAGTAGATACGCAGTATTTT. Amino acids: CASSLYNPGRGRVDTQYF.

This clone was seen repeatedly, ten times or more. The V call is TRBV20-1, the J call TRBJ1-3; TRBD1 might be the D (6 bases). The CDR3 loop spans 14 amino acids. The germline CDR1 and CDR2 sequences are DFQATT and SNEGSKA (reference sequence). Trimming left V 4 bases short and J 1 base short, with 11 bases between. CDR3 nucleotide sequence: TGCAGTGCTAATGCACAGGGATCTGGAAACACCATATATTTT. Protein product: CSANAQGSGNTIYF.

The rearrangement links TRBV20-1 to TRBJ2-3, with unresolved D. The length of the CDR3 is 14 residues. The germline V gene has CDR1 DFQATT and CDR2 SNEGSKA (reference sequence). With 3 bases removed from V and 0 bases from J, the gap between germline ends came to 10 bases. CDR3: CSARKGGSTDTQYF. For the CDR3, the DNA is TGCAGTGCTAGGAAGGGCGGAAGCACAGATACGCAGTATTTT.

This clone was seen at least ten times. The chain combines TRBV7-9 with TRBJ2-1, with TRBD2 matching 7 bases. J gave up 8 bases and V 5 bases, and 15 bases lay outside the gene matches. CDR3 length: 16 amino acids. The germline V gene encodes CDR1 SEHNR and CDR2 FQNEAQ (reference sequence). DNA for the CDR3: TGTGCCAGCAGCCCATCAGGCGGGGGAGGTTGGGATGAGCAGTTCTTC. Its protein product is CASSPSGGGGWDEQFF.

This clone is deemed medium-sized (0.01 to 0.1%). This CDR3 reads CASTSGTRRAFF. Written as DNA, the CDR3 is TGTGCCAGCACTTCCGGGACTAGAAGGGCTTTCTTT. This chain joins TRBV6-1 and TRBJ1-1; D might be TRBD1 (5 bases). The CDR3 is 12 amino acids. Germline V gene data show CDR1 as MNHNS and CDR2 as SASEGT. Trimming took off 7 bases at V and 11 bases at J, with 17 bases between the two ends.

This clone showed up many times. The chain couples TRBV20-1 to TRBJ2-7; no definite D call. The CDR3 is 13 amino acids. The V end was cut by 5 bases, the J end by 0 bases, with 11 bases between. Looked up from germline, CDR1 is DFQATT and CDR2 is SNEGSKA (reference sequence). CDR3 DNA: TGCAGTGCTGGGAAAAGGAGCTCCTACGAGCAGTACTTC. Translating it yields CSAGKRSSYEQYF.

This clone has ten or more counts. The CDR3 protein is CASNQDGSTDTQYF. The CDR3 coding sequence is TGTGCCAGCAACCAGGACGGAAGCACAGATACGCAGTATTTT. The V call is TRBV9, the J call TRBJ2-3; unclear D gene. Trimming removed 6 bases at V and 0 bases at J, with 11 bases between. This CDR3 is 14 amino acids long. Germline V gene sequence: CDR1 SGDLS, CDR2 YYNGEE.

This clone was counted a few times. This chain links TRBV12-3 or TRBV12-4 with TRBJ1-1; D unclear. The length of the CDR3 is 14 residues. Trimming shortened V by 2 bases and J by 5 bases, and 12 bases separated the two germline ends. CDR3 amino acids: CASSLLGRGTEAFF. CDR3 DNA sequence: TGTGCCAGCAGTTTACTAGGGAGAGGGACTGAAGCTTTCTTT.

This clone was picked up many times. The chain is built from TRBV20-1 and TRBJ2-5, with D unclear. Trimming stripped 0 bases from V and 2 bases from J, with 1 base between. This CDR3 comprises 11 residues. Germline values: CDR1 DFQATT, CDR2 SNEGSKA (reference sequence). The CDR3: CSARDQETQYF. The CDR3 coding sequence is TGCAGTGCTAGAGATCAAGAGACCCAGTACTTC.